The 9 T cell receptor beta chains below all came from one sample that was sequenced in a study of Ad26.COV2.S vaccination and SARS-CoV-2 variants. The assay was immunoSEQ multiplex PCR, and TCRdb's table has in-frame clones only and misses some. The sample records more than 85,000 clones, around 80% being singletons. The specimen comprised peripheral blood, sampled after recovery from COVID-19. Every receptor here comes from a human donor who had recovered from COVID-19.

The rearrangement links TRBV6-2 or TRBV6-3 to TRBJ1-1; D might be TRBD1 (6 bases). V dropped 5 bases and J dropped 3 bases, with 10 bases sitting between them. This CDR3 region has 13 residues. CDR1 MNHEY and CDR2 SVGEGT come from the germline V gene. The CDR3 reads CASSTGTYTEAFF. The CDR3 DNA sequence: TGTGCCAGCAGTACAGGGACTTACACTGAAGCTTTCTTT.

The chain is built from TRBV24-1 and TRBJ1-1; D is uncertain. Trimming took 7 bases from V and 0 from J, leaving 14 bases between them. The V gene's germline CDR1 is KGHDR and CDR2 SFDVKD. This CDR3 has 15 residues. CDR3 coding DNA: TGTGCCACCAGAAGGTCCGGACCCTTGAACACTGAAGCTTTCTTT. Translation: CATRRSGPLNTEAFF.

J is TRBJ2-5 and V is TRBV11-2; either TRBD1 or TRBD2 may supply D (7 bases each). Germline CDR1 is SGHAT and CDR2 is FQNNGV. V lost 4 bases to trimming and J lost 7 bases, with 16 bases between them. The CDR3 is made up of 14 amino acids. The chain's CDR3 is CASSSGLGGGTQYF. The DNA of the CDR3 is TGTGCCAGCAGCTCCGGACTAGGGGGCGGGACCCAGTACTTC.

This clone occurred a few times. This sequence joins TRBV7-7 and TRBJ1-4; possibly TRBD1 for D (5 bases). This CDR3 region has 14 residues. V was clipped by 3 bases and J by 13 bases, with 18 bases between them. From germline, CDR1 is SSHAT and CDR2 FNYEAQ (reference sequence). The CDR3 is CASSFAGQESVLFF. Written as DNA, the CDR3 is TGTGCCAGCAGCTTTGCGGGGCAGGAGTCGGTACTGTTTTTT.

The J gene is TRBJ1-1, the V gene TRBV19; TRBD1 agrees at 7 bases. The CDR3 loop spans 16 amino acids. Trimming at V came to 1 base and at J to 5 bases, leaving 10 bases not matched to a gene. CDR1 LNHDA and CDR2 SQIVND come from the germline V gene (reference sequence). The CDR3 sequence is CASSIGRQGRGTEAFF. For the CDR3, the DNA is TGTGCCAGTAGTATAGGGAGACAGGGTAGAGGAACTGAAGCTTTCTTT.

For the CDR3, the DNA is TGTGCCAGTAGTAGGGGGGAACCAGGGTTTCAGCCCCAGCATTTT. Protein sequence: CASSRGEPGFQPQHF. V and J are TRBV19 and TRBJ1-5, with a tentative D call TRBD1 (5 bases). CDR1 and CDR2 (germline): LNHDA, SQIVND (reference sequence). Trimming took 4 bases from V and 6 from J, leaving 16 bases between them. The CDR3 has 15 amino acids.

This rearrangement joins TRBV6-1 to TRBJ2-3, with 7 bases lining up with TRBD1. J lost 3 bases, V lost 3 bases, and 6 bases had no gene match. The CDR3 consists of 15 residues. Germline assignment: CDR1 MNHNS and CDR2 SASEGT. The CDR3 reads CASSDTTTGTDTQYF. CDR3 bases: TGTGCCAGCAGTGACACAACGACAGGGACAGATACGCAGTATTTT.

This rearrangement joins TRBV7-2 to TRBJ1-5, with D unresolved. Germline CDR1 SGHTA, CDR2 FQGNSA. Between the trimmed V and J ends, which lost 5 bases and 5 bases, there was a span of 10 bases. This CDR3 has 13 amino acids. The CDR3 sequence is CASSPQADQPQHF. The CDR3 nucleotides read TGTGCCAGCAGCCCGCAGGCTGATCAGCCCCAGCATTTT. Full variable domain (outside the CDR3, taken from reference TRBV7-2 and TRBJ1-5): GAGVSQSPSNKVTEKGKDVELRCDPISGHTALYWYRQSLGQGLEFLIYFQGNSAPDKSGLPSDRFSAERTGGSVSTLTIQRTQQEDSAVYLCASSPQADQPQHFGDGTRLSIL.

The V call is TRBV28, the J call TRBJ1-1; D perhaps matches TRBD1 (5 bases). The germline V gene encodes CDR1 MDHEN and CDR2 SYDVKM. This CDR3 spans 14 amino acids. Between the trimmed V and J ends, which lost 9 bases and 4 bases, there was a span of 18 bases. The CDR3 coding sequence is TGTGCCAGTTGGGAACAGGTATCGGGCACTGAAGCTTTCTTT. Translated, it gives CASWEQVSGTEAFF.